This TCR beta chain was sequenced in a study of PD-L1 blockade in urothelial cancer. Libraries were prepared by immunoSEQ multiplex PCR; TCRdb keeps only in-frame clonotypes and omits some of them. The table includes approximately 80,000 clones, 82% detected once. CDR3 length: 14 residues. Germline V gives CDR1 SQVTM, CDR2 ANQGSEA. Germline trimming cut 7 bases from V and 1 base from J; bases unmatched to any gene: 6. The source was PBMCs, collected around atezolizumab (anti-PD-L1) treatment. V and J are TRBV29-1 and TRBJ2-3, with 9 bases identical to TRBD2. The sequence was collected from a man aged 65-85 years with urothelial cancer. As DNA, the CDR3 is TGCAGCGCCAGCGGGGGGCAGGGCACAGATACGCAGTATTTT. It encodes CSASGGQGTDTQYF.